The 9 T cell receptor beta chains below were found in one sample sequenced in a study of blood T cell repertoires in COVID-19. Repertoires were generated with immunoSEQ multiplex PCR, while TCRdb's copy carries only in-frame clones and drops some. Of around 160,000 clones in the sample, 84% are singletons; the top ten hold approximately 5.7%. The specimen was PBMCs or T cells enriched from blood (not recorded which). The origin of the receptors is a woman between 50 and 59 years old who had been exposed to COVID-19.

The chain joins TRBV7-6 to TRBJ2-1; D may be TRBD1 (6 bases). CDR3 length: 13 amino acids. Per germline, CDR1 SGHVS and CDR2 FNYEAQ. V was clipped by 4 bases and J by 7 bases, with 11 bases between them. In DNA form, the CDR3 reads TGTGCCAGCAGCTCCTACAGGGAAAATGAGCAGTTCTTC. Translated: CASSSYRENEQFF.

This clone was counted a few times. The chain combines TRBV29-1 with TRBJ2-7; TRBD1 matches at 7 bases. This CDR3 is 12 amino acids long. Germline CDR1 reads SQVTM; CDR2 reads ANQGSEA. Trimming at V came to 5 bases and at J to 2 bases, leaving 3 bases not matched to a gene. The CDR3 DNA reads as TGCAGCGTTAGACAGGGCGCCTACGAGCAGTACTTC. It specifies CSVRQGAYEQYF.

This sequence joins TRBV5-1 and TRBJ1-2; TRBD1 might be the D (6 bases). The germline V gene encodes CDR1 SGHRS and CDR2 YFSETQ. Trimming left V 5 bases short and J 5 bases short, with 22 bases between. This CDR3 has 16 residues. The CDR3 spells CASRLNNREQGYGYTF. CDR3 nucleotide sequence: TGCGCCAGCAGGTTAAACAACCGGGAACAGGGATATGGCTACACCTTC. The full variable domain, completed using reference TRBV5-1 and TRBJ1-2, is KAGVTQTPRYLIKTRGQQVTLSCSPISGHRSVSWYQQTPGQGLQFLFEYFSETQRNKGNFPGRFSGRQFSNSRSEMNVSTLELGDSALYLCASRLNNREQGYGYTFGSGTRLTVV.

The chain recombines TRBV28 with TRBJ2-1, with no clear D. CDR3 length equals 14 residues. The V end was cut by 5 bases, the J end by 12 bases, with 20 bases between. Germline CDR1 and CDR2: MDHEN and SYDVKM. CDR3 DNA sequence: TGTGCCAGCAGTCCCAGTTATAGACTGATGGCGCAGTTCTTC. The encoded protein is CASSPSYRLMAQFF.

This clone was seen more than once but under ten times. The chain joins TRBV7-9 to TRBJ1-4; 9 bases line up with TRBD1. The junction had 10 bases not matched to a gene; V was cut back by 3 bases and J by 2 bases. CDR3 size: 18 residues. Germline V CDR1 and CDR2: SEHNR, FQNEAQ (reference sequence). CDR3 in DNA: TGTGCCAGCAGCTTGCTGACAGGGGGACAAGTGACTAATGAAAAACTGTTTTTT. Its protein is CASSLLTGGQVTNEKLFF.

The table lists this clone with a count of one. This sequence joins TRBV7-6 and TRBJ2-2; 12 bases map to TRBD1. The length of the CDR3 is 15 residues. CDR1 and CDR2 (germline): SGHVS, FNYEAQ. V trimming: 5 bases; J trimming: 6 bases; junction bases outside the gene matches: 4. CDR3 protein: CASSPGTGGAGELFF. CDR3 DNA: TGTGCCAGCAGCCCCGGGACAGGGGGCGCCGGGGAGCTGTTTTTT. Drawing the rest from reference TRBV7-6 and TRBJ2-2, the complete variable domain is GAGVSQSPRYKVTKRGQDVALRCDPISGHVSLYWYRQALGQGPEFLTYFNYEAQQDKSGLPNDRFSAERPEGSISTLTIQRTEQRDSAMYRCASSPGTGGAGELFFGEGSRLTVL.

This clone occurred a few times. The CDR3 DNA sequence: TGTGCCAGCAGCTTAGGGGACAGGGTCACTGAAGCTTTCTTT. It translates to CASSLGDRVTEAFF. This chain joins TRBV7-9 and TRBJ1-1, with 9 bases matching TRBD1. Germline CDR1 SEHNR, CDR2 FQNEAQ (reference sequence). Germline trimming cut 1 base from V and 4 bases from J; bases unmatched to any gene: 1. The CDR3 extends over 14 amino acids. The full variable domain, rest sourced from reference TRBV7-9 and TRBJ1-1, is DTGVSQNPRHKITKRGQNVTFRCDPISEHNRLYWYRQTLGQGPEFLTYFQNEAQLEKSRLLSDRFSAERPKGSFSTLEIQRTEQGDSAMYLCASSLGDRVTEAFFGQGTRLTVV.

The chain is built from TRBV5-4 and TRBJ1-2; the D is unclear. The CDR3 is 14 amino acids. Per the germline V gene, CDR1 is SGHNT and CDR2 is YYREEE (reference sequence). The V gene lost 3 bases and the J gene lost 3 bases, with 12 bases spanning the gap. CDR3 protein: CASSSSGEDYGYTF. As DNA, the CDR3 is TGTGCCAGCAGCTCGTCCGGGGAGGACTATGGCTACACCTTC.

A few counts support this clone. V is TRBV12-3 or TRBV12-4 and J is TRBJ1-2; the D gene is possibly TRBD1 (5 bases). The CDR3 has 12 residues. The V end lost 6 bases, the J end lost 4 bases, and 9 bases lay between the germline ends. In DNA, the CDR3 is TGTGCCAGCAGACGAGACAGCTATGGCTACACCTTC. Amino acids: CASRRDSYGYTF.